Sequencing of this TCR beta chain was carried out in a study of blood T cell repertoires in COVID-19. The ends were cut back, 4 bases at V and 5 bases at J, with 9 bases in the middle. The V gene's germline CDR1 is SGHRS and CDR2 YFSETQ. CDR3 size: 13 residues. Profiling relied on immunoSEQ multiplex PCR, and the TCRdb table lists in-frame clones only, not all of them. The sample holds tens of thousands of clones, 81% seen once. The chain links TRBV5-1 to TRBJ2-2; no reliable D call. The sample taken for sequencing was peripheral blood. This sequence originates from a man at least 80 years old with active or convalescent COVID-19. Here the CDR3 DNA reads TGCGCCAGCAGCCGCCTAGGAACCGGGGAGCTGTTTTTT. It is translated as CASSRLGTGELFF.